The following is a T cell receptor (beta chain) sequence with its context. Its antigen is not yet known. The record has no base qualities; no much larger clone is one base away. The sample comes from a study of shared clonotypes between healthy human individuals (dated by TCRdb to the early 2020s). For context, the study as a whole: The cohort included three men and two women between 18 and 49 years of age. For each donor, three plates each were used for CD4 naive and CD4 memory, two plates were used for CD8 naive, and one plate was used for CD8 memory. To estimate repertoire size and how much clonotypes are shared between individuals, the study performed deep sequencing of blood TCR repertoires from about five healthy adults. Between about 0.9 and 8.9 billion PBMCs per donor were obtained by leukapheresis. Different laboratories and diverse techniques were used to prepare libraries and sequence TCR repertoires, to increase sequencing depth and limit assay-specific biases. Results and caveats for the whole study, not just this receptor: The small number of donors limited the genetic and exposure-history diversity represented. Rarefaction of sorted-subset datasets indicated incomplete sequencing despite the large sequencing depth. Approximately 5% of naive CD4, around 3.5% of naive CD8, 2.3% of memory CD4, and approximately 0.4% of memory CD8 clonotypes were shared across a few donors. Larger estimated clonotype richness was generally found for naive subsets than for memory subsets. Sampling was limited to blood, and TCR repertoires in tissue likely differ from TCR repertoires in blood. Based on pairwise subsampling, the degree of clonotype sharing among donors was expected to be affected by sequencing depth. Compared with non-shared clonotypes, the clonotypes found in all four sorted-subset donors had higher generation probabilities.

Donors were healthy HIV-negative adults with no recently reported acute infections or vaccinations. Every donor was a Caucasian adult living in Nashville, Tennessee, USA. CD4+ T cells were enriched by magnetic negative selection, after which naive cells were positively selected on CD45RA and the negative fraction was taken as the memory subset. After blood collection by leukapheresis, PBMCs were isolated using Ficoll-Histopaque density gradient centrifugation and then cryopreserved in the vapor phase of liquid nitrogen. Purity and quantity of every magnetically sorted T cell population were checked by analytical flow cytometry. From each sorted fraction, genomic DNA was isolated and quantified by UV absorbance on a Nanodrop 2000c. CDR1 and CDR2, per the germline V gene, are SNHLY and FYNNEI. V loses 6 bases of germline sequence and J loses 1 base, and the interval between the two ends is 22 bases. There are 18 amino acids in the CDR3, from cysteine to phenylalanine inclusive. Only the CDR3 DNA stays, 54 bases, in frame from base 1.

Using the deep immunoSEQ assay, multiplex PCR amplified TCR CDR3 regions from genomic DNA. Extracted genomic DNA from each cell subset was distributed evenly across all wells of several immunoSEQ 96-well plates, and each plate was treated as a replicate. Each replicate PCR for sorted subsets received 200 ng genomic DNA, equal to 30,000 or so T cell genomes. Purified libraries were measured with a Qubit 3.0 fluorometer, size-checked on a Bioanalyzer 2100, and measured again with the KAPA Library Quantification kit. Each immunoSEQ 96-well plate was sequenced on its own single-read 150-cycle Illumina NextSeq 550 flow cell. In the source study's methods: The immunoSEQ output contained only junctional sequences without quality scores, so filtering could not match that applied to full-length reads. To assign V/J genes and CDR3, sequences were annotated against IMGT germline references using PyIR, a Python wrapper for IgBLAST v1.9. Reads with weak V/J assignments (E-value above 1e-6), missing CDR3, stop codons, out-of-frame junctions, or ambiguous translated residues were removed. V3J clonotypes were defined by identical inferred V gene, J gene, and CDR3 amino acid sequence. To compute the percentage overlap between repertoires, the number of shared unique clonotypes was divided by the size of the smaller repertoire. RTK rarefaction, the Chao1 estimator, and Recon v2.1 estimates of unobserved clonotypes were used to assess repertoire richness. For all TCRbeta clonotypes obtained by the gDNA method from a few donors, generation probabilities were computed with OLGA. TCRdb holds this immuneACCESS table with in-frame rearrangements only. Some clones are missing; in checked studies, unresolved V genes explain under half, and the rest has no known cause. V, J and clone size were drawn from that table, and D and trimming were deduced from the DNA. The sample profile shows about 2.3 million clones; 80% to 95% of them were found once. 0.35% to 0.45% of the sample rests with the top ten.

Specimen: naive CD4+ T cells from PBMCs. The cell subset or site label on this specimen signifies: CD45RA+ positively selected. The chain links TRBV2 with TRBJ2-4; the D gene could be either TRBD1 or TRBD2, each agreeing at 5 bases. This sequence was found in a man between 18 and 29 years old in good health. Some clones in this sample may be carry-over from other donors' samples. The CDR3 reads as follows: CASSRDAGSGPAKNIQYF. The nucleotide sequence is TGTGCCAGCAGCCGGGACGCTGGGAGTGGGCCGGCCAAAAACATTCAGTACTTC.